What follows describes a single T cell receptor beta chain. Its specificity is unknown. Among the donors, all were Caucasian adults who lived in Nashville, Tennessee. The entry originates in a study of shared clonotypes between healthy human individuals. Study findings and constraints: Sampling was confined to blood; repertoires within tissues likely differ.

Authors' processing steps: Owing to the provision of junction-only sequences devoid of quality scores by immunoSEQ, filtering differed. Assay: immunoSEQ multiplex PCR; the TCRdb copy retains only in-frame clones and omits some. The V and J calls and clone size come from that table; D and trimming were worked out from the DNA. Of 1.6 million or so clones listed, about 98.5% were seen once; the top ten hold under 0.45%. The CDR3 has 12 amino acids. V lost 8 bases to trimming and J lost 7 bases, with 14 bases between them. The germline gives CDR1 KGHSH, CDR2 LQKENI. The material sequenced was naive CD4+ T cells sorted from blood. Documented subset: CD45RA+ positively selected. This chain connects TRBV18 to TRBJ1-2; no reliable D call. The sequence was collected from a man aged 25-45 years in good health. The CDR3 protein is CASAMGGGGYTF. CDR3 in DNA: TGTGCCAGCGCCATGGGAGGCGGTGGCTACACCTTC.